The 5 T cell receptor beta chains given below trace back to one sample, sequenced in a study of T cells in Graves' hyperthyroidism and ophthalmopathy (dated by TCRdb to between 2019 and 2020). Preparation of the library involved multiplex PCR. Sequencing was performed on an Illumina HiSeq 2000. TCR beta CDR3 regions were amplified from RNA transcripts. A first-round RT-PCR of the TCR CDR3 used the HTBI primer set with the Qiagen OneStep RT-PCR kit. TCRdb trimmed the raw reads at Q25, called clones with MiXCR and kept productive beta chains. One record per CDR3 amino acid sequence lists the most common genes and DNA. For this sample the table gives more than 150,000 distinct CDR3 sequences, of which over 15% were detected only once. The ten largest make up 29% of the sample. Input material: blood. The receptor set was obtained from a woman in her forties or fifties with Graves' hyperthyroidism.

This clonotype was seen ten or more times. The rearrangement joins TRBV5-1 to TRBJ2-3; D remains ambiguous. With 6 bases removed from V and 0 bases from J, the gap between germline ends came to 11 bases. CDR3 length equals 14 residues. Germline V gene data show CDR1 as SGHRS and CDR2 as YFSETQ. The CDR3 DNA sequence: TGCGCCAGCAATCAGCAGCCTAGCACAGATACGCAGTATTTT. Translating it yields CASNQQPSTDTQYF.

This clonotype showed up many times. The V and J genes are TRBV6-1 and TRBJ1-5; D remains ambiguous. This CDR3 spans 15 amino acids. V was shortened by 4 bases and J by 3 bases, with 13 bases between the two germline ends. Germline V gives CDR1 MNHNS, CDR2 SASEGT. The CDR3, as DNA: TGTGCCAGCAGTGCACGGCCTAATGACAATCAGCCCCAGCATTTT. Protein sequence: CASSARPNDNQPQHF.

This clonotype showed up many times. The chain employs TRBV6-5 and TRBJ1-2; possibly TRBD1 for D (6 bases). With 0 bases removed from V and 3 bases from J, the gap between germline ends came to 11 bases. The length of the CDR3 is 15 residues. From germline, CDR1 is MNHEY and CDR2 SVGAGI. The CDR3 protein is CASSYSQGTDYGYTF. Here the CDR3 DNA reads TGTGCCAGCAGTTACTCGCAGGGGACGGACTATGGCTACACCTTC.

The chain combines TRBV19 with TRBJ2-3; 10 nucleotides agree with TRBD2. V trimming: 10 bases; J trimming: 9 bases; junction bases outside the gene matches: 16. Germline assignment: CDR1 LNHDA and CDR2 SQIVND (reference sequence). The CDR3 loop spans 15 amino acids. CDR3 loop: CATEPVSGGAETQYF. The DNA of the CDR3 is TGTGCCACCGAACCGGTGAGCGGGGGGGCGGAGACGCAGTATTTT.

The CDR3 reads CASSVLGLVGGELFF. CDR3 bases: TGTGCCAGCAGTGTCCTCGGACTAGTGGGCGGGGAGCTGTTTTTT. V gene TRBV2 combines with J gene TRBJ2-2; 7 nucleotides align to TRBD2. The CDR3 is 15 residues long. CDR1 is SNHLY, CDR2 FYNNEI, per germline. V shed 4 bases and J 7 bases; nucleotides not matched to a gene: 9.